These 2 T cell receptor beta chains came from one sample sequenced in a study of blood T cell repertoires in COVID-19. The method was immunoSEQ multiplex PCR; TCRdb's version includes in-frame clones alone and lacks a portion of them. The sample gives about 170,000 clones, about 88% of which show up once; approximately 0.8% is in the top ten. The material sequenced was PBMCs or T cells enriched from blood (not recorded which). All receptors come from a woman aged 18 to 35 who had recovered from COVID-19.

The V and J genes are TRBV5-4 and TRBJ2-3; D is perhaps TRBD2 (7 bases). The V gene's germline CDR1 is SGHNT and CDR2 YYREEE (reference sequence). V dropped 4 bases and J dropped 4 bases, with 19 bases sitting between them. This CDR3 comprises 16 residues. The CDR3 DNA sequence: TGTGCCAGCAGCCCGAGGGGGGGGCAGCGCCCAGATACGCAGTATTTT. It specifies CASSPRGGQRPDTQYF.

The chain combines TRBV7-9 with TRBJ2-1; TRBD2 matches 12 bases. The CDR3 has 17 residues. The germline gives CDR1 SEHNR, CDR2 FQNEAQ (reference sequence). V was clipped by 1 base and J by 6 bases; unmatched bases: 7. CDR3 nucleotide sequence: TGTGCCAGCAGCTTAGGGGCTCTAGCGGGAGGGTTCAATGAGCAGTTCTTC. It codes for CASSLGALAGGFNEQFF.